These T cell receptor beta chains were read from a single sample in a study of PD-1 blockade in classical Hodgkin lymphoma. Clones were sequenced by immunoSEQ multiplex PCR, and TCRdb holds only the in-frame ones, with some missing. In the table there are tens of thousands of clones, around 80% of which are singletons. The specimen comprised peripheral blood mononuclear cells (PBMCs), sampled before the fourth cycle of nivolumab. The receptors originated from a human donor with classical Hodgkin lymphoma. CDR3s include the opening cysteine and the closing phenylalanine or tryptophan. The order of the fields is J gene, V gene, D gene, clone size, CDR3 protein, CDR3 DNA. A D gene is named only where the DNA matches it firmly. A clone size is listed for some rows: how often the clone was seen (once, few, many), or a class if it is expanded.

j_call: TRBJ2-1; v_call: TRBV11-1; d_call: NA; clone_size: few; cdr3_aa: CASSPQGTYNEQFF; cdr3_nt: TGTGCCAGCAGCCCCCAGGGGACCTACAATGAGCAGTTCTTC
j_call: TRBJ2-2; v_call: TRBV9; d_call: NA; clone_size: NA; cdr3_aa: CASSVFIGVETGELFF; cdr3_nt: TGTGCCAGCAGCGTGTTCATCGGGGTAGAAACCGGGGAGCTGTTTTTT
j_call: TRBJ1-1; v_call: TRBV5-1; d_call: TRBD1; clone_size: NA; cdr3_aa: CASSEPETGHTEAFF; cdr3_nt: TGCGCCAGCAGCGAACCCGAGACAGGGCACACTGAAGCTTTCTTT
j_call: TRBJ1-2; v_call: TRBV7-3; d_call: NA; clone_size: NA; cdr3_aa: CASSLTGAGGDYGYTF; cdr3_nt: TGTGCCAGCAGCTTAACTGGGGCAGGTGGTGACTATGGCTACACCTTC
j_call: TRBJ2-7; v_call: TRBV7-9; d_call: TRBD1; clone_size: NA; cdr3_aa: CASSPRGQGYEQYF; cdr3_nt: TGTGCCAGCAGCCCAAGGGGACAGGGCTACGAGCAGTACTTC
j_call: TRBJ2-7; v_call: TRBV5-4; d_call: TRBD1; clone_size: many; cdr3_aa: CASSLKGTGLYEQYF; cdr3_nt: TGTGCCAGCAGCTTAAAGGGGACAGGGCTCTACGAGCAGTACTTC
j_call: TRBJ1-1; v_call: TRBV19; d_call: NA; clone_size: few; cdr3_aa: CASSKQVTTEAFF; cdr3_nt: TGTGCCAGTAGTAAACAGGTTACCACTGAAGCTTTCTTT
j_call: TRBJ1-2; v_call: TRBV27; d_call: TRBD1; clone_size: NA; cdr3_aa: CASSPQGGYGYTF; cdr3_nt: TGTGCCAGCAGCCCCCAGGGGGGCTATGGCTACACCTTC
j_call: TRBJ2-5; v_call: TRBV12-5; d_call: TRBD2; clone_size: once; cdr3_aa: CASSASGGLETQYF; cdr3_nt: TGTGCTAGTTCAGCCAGCGGGGGACTCGAGACCCAGTACTTC
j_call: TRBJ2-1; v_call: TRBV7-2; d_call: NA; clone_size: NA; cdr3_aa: CASSFFGRRPFF; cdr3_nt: TGTGCCAGCAGCTTTTTCGGACGGAGACCGTTCTTC